The entry below gives a single T cell receptor (beta chain) sequence along with its context. Its matching antigen is unknown. This table comes from immunoSEQ multiplex PCR, and its TCRdb copy is limited to in-frame clones, with some not included. The table records about 110,000 clones, 91% of them present only once. Germline assignment: CDR1 SGHDT and CDR2 YYEEEE. The CDR3 sequence is 12 residues long. V gave up 5 bases and J gave up 3 bases, with 7 bases separating them. The source of the sample is a study of T cell responses to AZD1222 COVID-19 vaccine. Study conclusions and caveats: Repertoires were collected only later (after the peak T cell response had occurred).

This receptor was obtained from an adult in good health. The source was peripheral blood, collected on day 0 of AZD1222 vaccination. The gene calls are TRBV5-6 and TRBJ2-3; D remains unclear. The CDR3, as DNA: TGTGCCAGCAGTCCGAATACAGATACGCAGTATTTT. Its protein is CASSPNTDTQYF.